Below, 11 T cell receptor beta chains from the same sample are listed, as sequenced in a study of blood T cell repertoires in COVID-19. Here immunoSEQ multiplex PCR was the method, and the copy in TCRdb shows in-frame clones only, minus some. The repertoire consists of hundreds of thousands of clones, with about 87% occurring once and the leading ten covering 5.5% to 8%. Sequencing used peripheral blood. Source of these receptors: a woman aged 25-40 years who had recovered from COVID-19.

This chain joins TRBV5-1 and TRBJ1-1; D is perhaps TRBD1 (6 bases). The CDR3 consists of 15 residues. V gave up 3 bases and J gave up 5 bases, with 17 bases separating them. CDR1 and CDR2 from the germline V gene are SGHRS and YFSETQ. CDR3 amino acids: CASSSTPGHRTEAFF. CDR3 nucleotides: TGCGCCAGCAGCTCGACCCCGGGACATAGAACTGAAGCTTTCTTT.

This clone was seen a handful of times. The J gene is TRBJ1-5, the V gene TRBV7-9; D not certain. Trimming took off 0 bases at V and 0 bases at J, with 12 bases between the two ends. The CDR3 loop spans 17 amino acids. CDR1 is SEHNR, CDR2 FQNEAQ, per germline (reference sequence). CDR3 in amino acids: CASSLAWPDHSNQPQHF. The CDR3 coding sequence is TGTGCCAGCAGCTTAGCTTGGCCAGATCATAGCAATCAGCCCCAGCATTTT. Full variable domain (missing parts from reference TRBV7-9 and TRBJ1-5): DTGVSQNPRHKITKRGQNVTFRCDPISEHNRLYWYRQTLGQGPEFLTYFQNEAQLEKSRLLSDRFSAERPKGSFSTLEIQRTEQGDSAMYLCASSLAWPDHSNQPQHFGDGTRLSIL.

This rearrangement joins TRBV5-6 to TRBJ2-5, with D possibly TRBD1 on 6 matching bases. The CDR3 runs to 13 residues. The V gene lost 4 bases and the J gene lost 7 bases, with 14 bases spanning the gap. In germline, CDR1 is SGHDT, CDR2 YYEEEE. Here the CDR3 DNA reads TGTGCCAGCAGCAAAACAGGGTGGGCGACCCAGTACTTC. The encoded protein is CASSKTGWATQYF.

The rearrangement uses TRBV25-1 and TRBJ1-2, with a weak D call TRBD1 (5 bases). V was trimmed by 2 bases and J by 4 bases, leaving 14 bases between them. CDR1 and CDR2 from the germline V gene are MGHDK and SYGVNS. The CDR3 sequence is 15 residues long. CDR3 amino acids: CASSEPIQGGYGYTF. In DNA, the CDR3 is TGTGCCAGCAGTGAACCTATCCAGGGTGGCTATGGCTACACCTTC.

The V gene is TRBV28, the J gene TRBJ1-5; possibly TRBD1 for D (6 bases). The CDR3 contains 14 residues. Germline V gene lookup returns CDR1 MDHEN and CDR2 SYDVKM. V was trimmed by 5 bases and J by 0 bases, leaving 8 bases between them. CDR3 DNA: TGTGCCAGCAGTACGACAGGTAGCAATCAGCCCCAGCATTTT. This encodes CASSTTGSNQPQHF.

This clone was observed a handful of times. This chain connects TRBV28 to TRBJ1-2; TRBD1 aligns across 7 bases. With V trimmed by 5 bases and J by 1 base, 7 bases remained unmatched. The CDR3 has 15 amino acids. Germline V lookup: CDR1 MDHEN, CDR2 SYDVKM. CDR3 region: CASSGQVFVNYGYTF. The CDR3 DNA reads TGTGCCAGCAGTGGACAGGTTTTTGTTAACTATGGCTACACCTTC.

The chain recombines TRBV25-1 with TRBJ2-1; D unresolved. CDR1 and CDR2 (germline): MGHDK, SYGVNS. This CDR3 is 14 amino acids long. V lost 8 bases to trimming and J lost 6 bases, with 17 bases between them. The CDR3 loop reads CASGSFGFSNEQFF. The CDR3 region has the DNA TGTGCCAGCGGTAGCTTCGGATTCTCCAATGAGCAGTTCTTC. The whole variable domain, remainder taken from reference TRBV25-1 and TRBJ2-1, is EADIYQTPRYLVIGTGKKITLECSQTMGHDKMYWYQQDPGMELHLIHYSYGVNSTEKGDLSSESTVSRIRTEHFPLTLESARPSHTSQYLCASGSFGFSNEQFFGPGTRLTVL.

V gene TRBV24-1 combines with J gene TRBJ1-2; D gene uncertain. V was shortened by 4 bases and J by 2 bases, with 7 bases between the two germline ends. The CDR3 has 13 residues. Germline CDR1 is KGHDR and CDR2 is SFDVKD. The chain's CDR3 is CATSDPRNYGYTF. In DNA form, the CDR3 reads TGTGCCACCAGTGACCCCAGAAACTATGGCTACACCTTC.

This chain connects TRBV3-1 (or the pseudogene TRBV3-2) to TRBJ2-3, with 7 bases aligning to TRBD1. The CDR3 contains 17 residues. CDR1 and CDR2 (germline): LGHDT, YNNKEL (reference sequence). Trimming removed 3 bases from V and 2 bases from J; junction bases left unmatched: 11. The CDR3 nucleotides are TGTGCCAGCAGCCATTCCCTCGGGACAGACTCCACAGATACGCAGTATTTT. Its translation is CASSHSLGTDSTDTQYF.

The chain links TRBV28 to TRBJ1-2; 9 positions agree with TRBD1. V gave up 4 bases and J gave up 6 bases; unmatched junction bases: 6. The germline gives CDR1 MDHEN, CDR2 SYDVKM. The CDR3 consists of 14 residues. Here the CDR3 reads CASSSPGQGNGYTF. In DNA, the CDR3 is TGTGCCAGCAGTTCGCCGGGACAGGGTAATGGCTACACCTTC.

The chain employs TRBV28 and TRBJ1-2; TRBD1 might be the D (5 bases). This CDR3 has 15 amino acids. Germline V CDR1 and CDR2: MDHEN, SYDVKM. Trimming pared 1 base from V and 5 bases from J, leaving 14 bases between. In nucleotides, the CDR3 is TGTGCCAGCAGTTTATTAGGAGGCGGGGGATATGGCTACACCTTC. This sequence encodes CASSLLGGGGYGYTF.